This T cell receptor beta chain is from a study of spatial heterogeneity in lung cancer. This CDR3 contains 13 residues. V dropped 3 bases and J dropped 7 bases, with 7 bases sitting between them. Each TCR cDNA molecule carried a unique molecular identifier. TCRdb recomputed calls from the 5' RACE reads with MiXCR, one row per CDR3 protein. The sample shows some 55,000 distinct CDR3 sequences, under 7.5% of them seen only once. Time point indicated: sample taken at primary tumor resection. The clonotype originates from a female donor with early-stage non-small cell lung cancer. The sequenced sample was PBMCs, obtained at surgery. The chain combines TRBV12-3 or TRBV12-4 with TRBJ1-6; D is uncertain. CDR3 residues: CASSLAFNSPLHF. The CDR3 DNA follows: TGTGCCAGCAGTTTGGCTTTCAATTCACCCCTCCACTTT.